This passage covers 20 T cell receptor beta chains from one sample sequenced in a study of PD-1 blockade in classical Hodgkin lymphoma. TCRdb's copy holds only in-frame clones and misses some; the assay was immunoSEQ multiplex PCR. Here the sample spans around 20,000 clones, just over 85% being singletons. With no exception, relapse followed autologous stem cell transplantation in all patients, and brentuximab vedotin exposure varied. Sequenced material: peripheral blood mononuclear cells (PBMCs), taken before the second cycle of nivolumab. The receptors here all came from a human donor with classical Hodgkin lymphoma.

This rearrangement joins TRBV5-1 to TRBJ2-1; D may be TRBD2 (6 bases). Germline CDR1 and CDR2: SGHRS and YFSETQ. Trimming took off 0 bases at V and 0 bases at J, with 10 bases between the two ends. CDR3 length equals 16 residues. This chain's CDR3 is CASSLGGLSSYNEQFF. In DNA, the CDR3 is TGCGCCAGCAGCTTGGGAGGACTAAGCTCCTACAATGAGCAGTTCTTC.

The chain combines TRBV5-1 with TRBJ1-4; tentative D call: TRBD1 (6 bases). Germline values: CDR1 SGHRS, CDR2 YFSETQ. This CDR3 contains 15 residues. Trimming took off 4 bases at V and 3 bases at J, with 13 bases between the two ends. DNA of the CDR3: TGCGCCAGCAGCAACCAGGGGATGGCTAATGAAAAACTGTTTTTT. Its translation: CASSNQGMANEKLFF.

V is TRBV4-1 and J is TRBJ2-3; D ambiguous. The V gene lost 0 bases and the J gene lost 3 bases, with 4 bases spanning the gap. In germline, CDR1 is MGHRA, CDR2 YSYEKL. There are 13 residues in the CDR3. The CDR3 DNA sequence: TGCGCCAGCAGCCAAGAACGAACAGATACGCAGTATTTT. This translates into CASSQERTDTQYF.

This chain joins TRBV6-5 and TRBJ1-2; 8 positions match TRBD1. Germline trimming cut 7 bases from V and 2 bases from J; bases unmatched to any gene: 3. CDR1 and CDR2 from the germline V gene are MNHEY and SVGAGI. The CDR3 spans 13 residues. The CDR3 sequence: CASTYRGNYGYTF. The CDR3 region has the DNA TGTGCCAGCACGTACAGGGGGAACTATGGCTACACCTTC.

The gene calls are TRBV5-1 and TRBJ1-1; D unclear. This CDR3 has 14 amino acids. CDR1 is SGHRS and CDR2 is YFSETQ in the germline V gene. The ends were cut back, 3 bases at V and 0 bases at J, with 9 bases in the middle. CDR3 protein: CASSSVDMNTEAFF. CDR3 in DNA: TGCGCCAGCAGCTCGGTAGACATGAACACTGAAGCTTTCTTT.

The rearrangement links TRBV9 to TRBJ2-5; TRBD2 matches at 11 bases. The V segment lost 4 bases and the J segment 2 bases; nucleotides outside the gene matches: 4. From germline, CDR1 is SGDLS and CDR2 YYNGEE. CDR3 length: 15 amino acids. The DNA of the CDR3 is TGTGCCAGCAGCCCGTTAGCGGGGGGGCAAGAGACCCAGTACTTC. Translation gives CASSPLAGGQETQYF. The variable domain in full, with the rest retrieved from reference TRBV9 and TRBJ2-5, is DSGVTQTPKHLITATGQRVTLRCSPRSGDLSVYWYQQSLDQGLQFLIQYYNGEERAKGNILERFSAQQFPDLHSELNLSSLELGDSALYFCASSPLAGGQETQYFGPGTRLLVL.

This chain uses TRBV25-1 with TRBJ1-1; no clear D. CDR3 size: 13 residues. Germline values: CDR1 MGHDK, CDR2 SYGVNS. The V and J ends lost 6 bases and 0 bases respectively, with 8 bases between them. CDR3 amino acids: CASRTLVNTEAFF. The DNA for the CDR3 is TGTGCCAGCAGAACTTTGGTGAACACTGAAGCTTTCTTT. The variable domain in full, with the rest retrieved from reference TRBV25-1 and TRBJ1-1, is EADIYQTPRYLVIGTGKKITLECSQTMGHDKMYWYQQDPGMELHLIHYSYGVNSTEKGDLSSESTVSRIRTEHFPLTLESARPSHTSQYLCASRTLVNTEAFFGQGTRLTVV.

Comments on this clone: Distinct nucleotide sequences in the sample also encode this CDR3. The J gene is TRBJ2-3, the V gene TRBV29-1; 7 nucleotides align to TRBD2. With 3 bases clipped from V and 4 bases from J, the junction kept 16 bases outside the gene matches. Germline-derived CDR1 and CDR2 are SQVTM and ANQGSEA. CDR3 length: 17 amino acids. This CDR3 is CSVEPFLGTGGPDTQYF. The CDR3 coding sequence is TGCAGCGTTGAGCCCTTTCTCGGGACGGGGGGTCCAGATACGCAGTATTTT.

A single count supports this clone. The rearrangement uses TRBV19 and TRBJ2-3; 12 positions agree with TRBD2. Trimming took 3 bases from V and 0 from J; bases not matched to a gene: 4. CDR1 and CDR2 (germline): LNHDA, SQIVND (reference sequence). CDR3 size: 17 residues. The CDR3 DNA is TGTGCCAGTAGTATCGAGACTAGCGGGGGTAGCACAGATACGCAGTATTTT. It codes for CASSIETSGGSTDTQYF.

This rearrangement joins TRBV6-5 to TRBJ1-2; unclear D gene. The CDR3 runs to 14 residues. Germline-derived CDR1 and CDR2 are MNHEY and SVGAGI. V was shortened by 7 bases and J by 3 bases, with 15 bases between the two germline ends. CDR3 bases: TGTGCCAGCAAGGACTCATCCTCCTACTATGGCTACACCTTC. Translation: CASKDSSSYYGYTF.

This rearrangement joins TRBV29-1 to TRBJ2-3, with 8 bases matching TRBD2. The CDR3 contains 14 residues. With 3 bases clipped from V and 3 bases from J, the junction kept 5 bases outside the gene matches. Germline CDR1 is SQVTM and CDR2 is ANQGSEA. The CDR3 region is CSVESRGGTDTQYF. CDR3 bases: TGCAGCGTTGAGTCCCGGGGGGGGACAGATACGCAGTATTTT.

There are a few counts of this clone. V usage is TRBV5-1 and J usage is TRBJ2-7; 7 bases map to TRBD2. Per the germline V gene, CDR1 is SGHRS and CDR2 is YFSETQ. The V and J ends lost 1 base and 0 bases, in that order; junction bases with no gene match: 7. The CDR3 runs 16 residues. The CDR3 DNA reads as TGCGCCAGCAGCTTGATGGCTAGCGGAGGCTCCTACGAGCAGTACTTC. This encodes CASSLMASGGSYEQYF.

The genes are TRBV8-2 and TRBJ2-6; TRBD1, the table's D call, was not compared with the DNA. TRBV8-2 is described as a pseudogene. The CDR3 sequence is 23 residues long. This chain's CDR3 is CGIGHRITQSRAITQSRANVLTF. The CDR3 DNA follows: TGTGGCATTGGTCACAGGATAACACAAAGTCGGGCGATAACACAAAGTCGGGCCAACGTCCTGACTTTC.

The chain couples TRBV4-2 to TRBJ2-4; 7 nucleotides line up with TRBD2. Germline-derived CDR1 and CDR2 are LGHNA and YNFKEQ. There are 20 residues in the CDR3. V lost 0 bases to trimming and J lost 1 base; unmatched junction nucleotides: 15. The CDR3, as DNA: TGTGCCAGCAGCCAAGATCAAGAGCGGGGTCCGCCGAAGGCCAAAAACATTCAGTACTTC. It specifies CASSQDQERGPPKAKNIQYF.

The chain links TRBV6-6 to TRBJ2-1; D is undetermined. CDR3 length: 15 residues. The V and J ends lost 5 bases and 2 bases respectively, with 13 bases between them. The germline V gene has CDR1 MNHNY and CDR2 SVGAGI (reference sequence). The CDR3 bases are TGTGCCAGCAGTCTCAACTCAAACACCTACAATGAGCAGTTCTTC. Its translation: CASSLNSNTYNEQFF.

The chain has TRBV6-5 and TRBJ2-1, with unresolved D. CDR3 length: 10 residues. Germline CDR1 is MNHEY and CDR2 is SVGAGI. Trimming cost V 7 bases and J 4 bases, with 2 bases left between them. The CDR3 region is CASMYNEQFF. As DNA, the CDR3 is TGTGCCAGCATGTACAATGAGCAGTTCTTC.

This chain links TRBV11-3 with TRBJ1-1; 11 nucleotides agree with TRBD1. Trimming cost V 5 bases and J 4 bases; bases outside gene matches: 12. CDR3 size: 17 residues. Germline V gene sequence: CDR1 SGHNT, CDR2 YENEEA. CDR3 amino acids: CASSKGQGVIGSTEAFF. The CDR3 region has the DNA TGTGCCAGCAGCAAGGGACAGGGGGTAATCGGGAGCACTGAAGCTTTCTTT.

V and J are TRBV27 and TRBJ1-6, with TRBD1 identical over 12 bases. CDR1 is MNHEY, CDR2 SMNVEV, per germline (reference sequence). The CDR3 runs to 18 residues. Unmatched junction bases numbered 6, after V lost 1 base and J lost 5 bases. The CDR3 protein is CASSLYVGDRGHNSPLHF. Here the CDR3 DNA reads TGTGCCAGCAGTTTATATGTCGGGGACAGGGGGCATAATTCACCCCTCCACTTT.

J is TRBJ1-1 and V is TRBV5-4, with TRBD1 matching 11 bases. This CDR3 is 14 amino acids long. Germline V gene data show CDR1 as SGHNT and CDR2 as YYREEE (reference sequence). The trim removed 6 bases at V and 4 bases at J, leaving 5 bases unmatched. CDR3 amino acids: CASTWDRGGTEAFF. CDR3 coding DNA: TGTGCCAGCACCTGGGACAGGGGGGGCACTGAAGCTTTCTTT.

V gene TRBV6-6 combines with J gene TRBJ1-4; the match to TRBD1 covers 11 bases. Germline V lookup: CDR1 MNHNY, CDR2 SVGAGI (reference sequence). After removal of 7 bases from V and 7 bases from J, the junction contained 5 bases not matched to a gene. The CDR3 is 14 amino acids. In DNA, the CDR3 is TGTGCCAGCATCCTCGGGACAGGGGGTGAAAAACTGTTTTTT. Protein product: CASILGTGGEKLFF.